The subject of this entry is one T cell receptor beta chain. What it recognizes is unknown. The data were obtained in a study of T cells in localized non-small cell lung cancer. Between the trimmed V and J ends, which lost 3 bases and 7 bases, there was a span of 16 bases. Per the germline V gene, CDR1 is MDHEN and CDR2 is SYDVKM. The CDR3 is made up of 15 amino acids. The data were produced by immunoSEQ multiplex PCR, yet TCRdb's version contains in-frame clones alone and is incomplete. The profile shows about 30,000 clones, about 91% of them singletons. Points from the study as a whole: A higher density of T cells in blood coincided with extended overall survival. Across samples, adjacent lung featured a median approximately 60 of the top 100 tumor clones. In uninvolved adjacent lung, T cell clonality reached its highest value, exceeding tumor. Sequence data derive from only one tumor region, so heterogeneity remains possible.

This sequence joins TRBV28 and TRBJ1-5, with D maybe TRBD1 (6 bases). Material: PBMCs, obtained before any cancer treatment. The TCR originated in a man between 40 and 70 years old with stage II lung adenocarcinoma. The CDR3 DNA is TGTGCCAGCAGTTTTGTCGGGGCAGGGGCCCAGCCCCAGCATTTT. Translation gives CASSFVGAGAQPQHF.